Following are 17 T cell receptor beta chains from one sample sequenced in a study of shared clonotypes between healthy human individuals. Assay used: immunoSEQ multiplex PCR; TCRdb lists only in-frame clones, some missing. The data show 400,000 to 600,000 clones, approximately 95% seen once. The sequenced sample consisted of naive CD4+ T cells sorted from blood. Subset reported: CD45RA+ positively selected. These receptors were obtained from a woman in her 30s in good health.

This chain joins TRBV6-1 and TRBJ2-1, with D unclear. The CDR3 extends over 13 amino acids. Per germline, CDR1 MNHNS and CDR2 SASEGT. Trimming shortened V by 8 bases and J by 7 bases, and 15 bases separated the two germline ends. The CDR3 protein is CASSGALRNEQFF. CDR3 in DNA: TGTGCCAGCTCCGGTGCCCTAAGGAATGAGCAGTTCTTC.

The chain links TRBV28 to TRBJ1-5, with D maybe TRBD1 (5 bases). V lost 4 bases to trimming and J lost 0 bases, with 10 bases between them. Germline V gene data show CDR1 as MDHEN and CDR2 as SYDVKM. The CDR3 spans 15 residues. The CDR3 here is CASSSDNYSNQPQHF. DNA of the CDR3: TGTGCCAGCAGTTCGGACAACTATAGCAATCAGCCCCAGCATTTT.

This clone was recorded once. The J gene is TRBJ2-3, the V gene TRBV19; 8 bases agree with TRBD1. V trimming: 5 bases; J trimming: 2 bases; junction bases outside the gene matches: 12. Per the germline V gene, CDR1 is LNHDA and CDR2 is SQIVND (reference sequence). This CDR3 is built from 17 residues. CDR3: CASSDGSQGGTTDTQYF. As DNA, the CDR3 is TGTGCCAGTAGTGATGGGTCACAGGGGGGAACCACAGATACGCAGTATTTT.

The rearrangement joins TRBV28 to TRBJ1-5; 10 nucleotides align to TRBD1. Germline trimming cut 6 bases from V and 1 base from J; bases unmatched to any gene: 6. There are 16 residues in the CDR3. Germline CDR1 and CDR2: MDHEN and SYDVKM. CDR3 nucleotides: TGTGCCAGCAGCCCAGGACAGGGGGGGAGCAATCAGCCCCAGCATTTT. This codes for CASSPGQGGSNQPQHF. Drawing the rest from reference TRBV28 and TRBJ1-5, the complete variable domain is DVKVTQSSRYLVKRTGEKVFLECVQDMDHENMFWYRQDPGLGLRLIYFSYDVKMKEKGDIPEGYSVSREKKERFSLILESASTNQTSMYLCASSPGQGGSNQPQHFGDGTRLSIL.

The V call is TRBV11-2, the J call TRBJ1-1; D call uncertain. The CDR3 runs to 13 residues. Germline values: CDR1 SGHAT, CDR2 FQNNGV. With 4 bases removed from V and 5 bases from J, the gap between germline ends came to 11 bases. The CDR3 sequence: CASSSTEKTEAFF. The CDR3 DNA follows: TGTGCCAGCAGCTCAACGGAAAAAACTGAAGCTTTCTTT.

The genes are TRBV7-9 and TRBJ2-1, with TRBD2 as a possible D gene (6 bases). V lost 4 bases and J lost 0, with 16 bases in between. CDR3 length: 17 amino acids. Per the germline V gene, CDR1 is SEHNR and CDR2 is FQNEAQ (reference sequence). This chain's CDR3 is CASSSPGVPSSYNEQFF. In nucleotides, the CDR3 is TGTGCCAGCAGCTCTCCGGGAGTACCGAGCTCCTACAATGAGCAGTTCTTC.

V gene TRBV5-4 combines with J gene TRBJ1-2, with TRBD1 identical over 7 bases. In germline, CDR1 is SGHNT, CDR2 YYREEE (reference sequence). Losses at the gene ends were 2 bases for V and 4 bases for J; bases not matched to a gene: 8. The CDR3 runs 15 residues. This CDR3 reads CASSLADRAPYGYTF. CDR3 coding DNA: TGTGCCAGCAGCTTAGCTGACAGGGCCCCCTATGGCTACACCTTC.

To note about this clone: The sample contains more than one DNA sequence encoding this CDR3. The chain has TRBV28 and TRBJ2-7; D not resolved. The CDR3 has 11 amino acids. CDR1 is MDHEN and CDR2 is SYDVKM in the germline V gene. The ends were cut back, 8 bases at V and 0 bases at J, with 5 bases in the middle. CDR3 amino acids: CASSASYEQYF. DNA of the CDR3: TGTGCCAGCTCGGCCTCCTACGAGCAGTACTTC.

V is TRBV28 and J is TRBJ1-5, with D unresolved. The germline CDR1 and CDR2 sequences are MDHEN and SYDVKM. The germline V and J ends were trimmed by 8 bases and 5 bases, with 7 bases remaining between them. This CDR3 region has 11 residues. The CDR3 sequence is CASGAYQPQHF. The CDR3 DNA reads TGTGCCAGCGGTGCGTATCAGCCCCAGCATTTT.

The chain joins TRBV5-1 to TRBJ1-1, with a weak D call TRBD1 (6 bases). This CDR3 has 14 residues. Trimming cost V 4 bases and J 4 bases, with 14 bases left between them. Per the germline V gene, CDR1 is SGHRS and CDR2 is YFSETQ. CDR3 in amino acids: CASSPLGGGTEAFF. CDR3 DNA: TGCGCCAGCAGCCCATTGGGAGGGGGCACTGAAGCTTTCTTT. Looking up the rest from reference TRBV5-1 and TRBJ1-1 gives the full variable domain: KAGVTQTPRYLIKTRGQQVTLSCSPISGHRSVSWYQQTPGQGLQFLFEYFSETQRNKGNFPGRFSGRQFSNSRSEMNVSTLELGDSALYLCASSPLGGGTEAFFGQGTRLTVV.

V usage is TRBV28 and J usage is TRBJ1-2; D call uncertain. With 6 bases removed from V and 5 bases from J, the gap between germline ends came to 13 bases. Germline-derived CDR1 and CDR2 are MDHEN and SYDVKM. CDR3 length equals 13 residues. CDR3 residues: CASSQSGLYGYTF. Written as DNA, the CDR3 is TGTGCCAGCAGCCAGTCTGGGTTATATGGCTACACCTTC.

CDR3 loop: CASSDSGSIYNEQFF. The DNA of the CDR3 is TGTGCCAGCAGTGATAGCGGGAGTATATACAATGAGCAGTTCTTC. The rearrangement uses TRBV6-6 and TRBJ2-1; 9 positions agree with TRBD2. This CDR3 has 15 amino acids. Trimming cost V 5 bases and J 4 bases; bases outside gene matches: 6. Germline CDR1 and CDR2: MNHNY and SVGAGI (reference sequence).

The chain links TRBV7-2 to TRBJ1-5; D gene unclear. Germline V gene data show CDR1 as SGHTA and CDR2 as FQGNSA. V shed 2 bases and J shed 5 bases, with 7 bases lying between them. The CDR3 contains 13 residues. CDR3 DNA sequence: TGTGCCAGCAGCTTATACGGCGATCAGCCCCAGCATTTT. It encodes CASSLYGDQPQHF.

The chain recombines TRBV18 with TRBJ1-3, with D unresolved. The CDR3 is made up of 17 amino acids. CDR1 and CDR2 (germline): KGHSH, LQKENI. The ends were cut back, 1 base at V and 0 bases at J, with 13 bases in the middle. CDR3 amino acids: CASSPRTADSSGNTIYF. CDR3 in DNA: TGTGCCAGCTCACCACGAACGGCCGATAGCTCTGGAAACACCATATATTTT.

The chain couples TRBV11-2 to TRBJ2-3; unclear D gene. Germline values: CDR1 SGHAT, CDR2 FQNNGV. CDR3 length: 13 amino acids. Trimming stripped 5 bases from V and 11 bases from J, with 17 bases between. This CDR3 reads CASSTPAAPVQYF. CDR3 coding DNA: TGTGCCAGCAGCACCCCCGCGGCACCCGTGCAGTATTTT.

The CDR3 reads CSVEAVANTGELFF. In nucleotides, the CDR3 is TGCAGCGTTGAAGCCGTCGCGAACACCGGGGAGCTGTTTTTT. V usage is TRBV29-1 and J usage is TRBJ2-2; D gene unclear. There are 14 residues in the CDR3. Germline assignment: CDR1 SQVTM and CDR2 ANQGSEA. Trimming pared 1 base from V and 0 bases from J, leaving 6 bases between.

J is TRBJ1-1 and V is TRBV5-1, with no clear D. This CDR3 has 14 amino acids. The germline CDR1 and CDR2 sequences are SGHRS and YFSETQ. Trimming took 4 bases from V and 2 from J, leaving 12 bases between them. The CDR3 nucleotides read TGCGCCAGCAGCGAGCGGGCCGATAACACTGAAGCTTTCTTT. Translated: CASSERADNTEAFF.